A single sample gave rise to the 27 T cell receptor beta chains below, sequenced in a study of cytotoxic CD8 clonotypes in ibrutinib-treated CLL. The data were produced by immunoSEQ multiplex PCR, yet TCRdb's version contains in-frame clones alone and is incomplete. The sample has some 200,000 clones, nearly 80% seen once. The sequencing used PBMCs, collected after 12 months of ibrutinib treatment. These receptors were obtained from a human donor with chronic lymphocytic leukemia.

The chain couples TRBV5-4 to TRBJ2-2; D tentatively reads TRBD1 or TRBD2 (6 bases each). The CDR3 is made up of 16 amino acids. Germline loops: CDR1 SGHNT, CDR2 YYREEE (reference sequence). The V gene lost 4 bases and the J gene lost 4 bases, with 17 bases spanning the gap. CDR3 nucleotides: TGTGCCAGCAGCAGGGGGGCCGAAAGGGTCACCGGGGAGCTGTTTTTT. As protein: CASSRGAERVTGELFF.

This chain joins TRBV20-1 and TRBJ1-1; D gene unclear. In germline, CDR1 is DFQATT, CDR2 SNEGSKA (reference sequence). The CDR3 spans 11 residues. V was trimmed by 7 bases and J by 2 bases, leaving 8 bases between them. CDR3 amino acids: CSEGGNTEAFF. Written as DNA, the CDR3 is TGCAGTGAAGGAGGAAACACTGAAGCTTTCTTT.

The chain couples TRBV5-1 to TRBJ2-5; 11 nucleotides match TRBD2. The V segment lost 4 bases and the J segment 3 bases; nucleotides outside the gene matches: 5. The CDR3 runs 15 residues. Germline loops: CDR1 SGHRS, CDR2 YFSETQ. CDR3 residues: CASSGEGLAEETQYF. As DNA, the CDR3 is TGCGCCAGCAGCGGAGAGGGACTAGCGGAAGAGACCCAGTACTTC.

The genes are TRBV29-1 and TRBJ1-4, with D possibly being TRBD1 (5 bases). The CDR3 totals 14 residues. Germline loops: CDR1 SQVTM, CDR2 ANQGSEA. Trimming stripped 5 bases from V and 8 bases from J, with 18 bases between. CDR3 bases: TGCAGCGTTTTAGTGGTAGGGGTGGGAGAAAAACTGTTTTTT. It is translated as CSVLVVGVGEKLFF.

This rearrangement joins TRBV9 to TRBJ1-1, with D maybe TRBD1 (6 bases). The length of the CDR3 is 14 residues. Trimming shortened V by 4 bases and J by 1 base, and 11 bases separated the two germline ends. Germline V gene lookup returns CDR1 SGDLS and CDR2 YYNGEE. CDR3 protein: CASSPGTSNTEAFF. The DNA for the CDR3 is TGTGCCAGCAGCCCGGGGACATCGAACACTGAAGCTTTCTTT.

CDR3 amino acids: CASSPLQGADQPQHF. The CDR3 DNA sequence: TGTGCCAGCTCACCACTCCAAGGGGCGGATCAGCCCCAGCATTTT. The chain recombines TRBV18 with TRBJ1-5, with D maybe TRBD1 (5 bases). Trimming cost V 1 base and J 5 bases, with 12 bases left between them. CDR3 size: 15 residues. Germline V gene sequence: CDR1 KGHSH, CDR2 LQKENI.

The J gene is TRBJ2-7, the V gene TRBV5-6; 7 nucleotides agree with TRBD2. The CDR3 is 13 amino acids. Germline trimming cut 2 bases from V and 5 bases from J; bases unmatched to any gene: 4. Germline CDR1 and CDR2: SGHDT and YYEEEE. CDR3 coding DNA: TGTGCCAGCAGCTTCTTCCTAGCGGACGAGCAGTACTTC. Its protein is CASSFFLADEQYF.

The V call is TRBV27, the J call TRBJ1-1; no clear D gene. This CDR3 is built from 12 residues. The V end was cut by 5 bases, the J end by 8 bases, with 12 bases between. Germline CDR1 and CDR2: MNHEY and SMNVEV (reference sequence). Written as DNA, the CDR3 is TGTGCCAGCAGTCCAACCGGAACGGAAGCTTTCTTT. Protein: CASSPTGTEAFF.

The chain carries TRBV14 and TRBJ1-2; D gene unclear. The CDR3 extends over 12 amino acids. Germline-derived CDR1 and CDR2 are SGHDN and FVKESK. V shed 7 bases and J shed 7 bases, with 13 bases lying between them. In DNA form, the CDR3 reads TGTGCCAGCACCCGTTGGGGTACTGGCTACACCTTC. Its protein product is CASTRWGTGYTF.

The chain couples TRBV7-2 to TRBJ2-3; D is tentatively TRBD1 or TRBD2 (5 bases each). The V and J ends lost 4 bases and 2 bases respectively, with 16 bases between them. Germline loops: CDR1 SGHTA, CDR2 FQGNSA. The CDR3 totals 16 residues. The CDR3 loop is CASSSLGTLPTDTQYF. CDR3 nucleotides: TGTGCCAGCAGCTCCCTGGGGACCCTCCCCACAGATACGCAGTATTTT.

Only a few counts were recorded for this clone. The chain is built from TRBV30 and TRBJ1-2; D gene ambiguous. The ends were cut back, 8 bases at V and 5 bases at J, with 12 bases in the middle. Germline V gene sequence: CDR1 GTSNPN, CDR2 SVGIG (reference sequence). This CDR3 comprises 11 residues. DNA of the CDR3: TGTGCCCGGTATAAATCTTATGGCTACACCTTC. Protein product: CARYKSYGYTF.

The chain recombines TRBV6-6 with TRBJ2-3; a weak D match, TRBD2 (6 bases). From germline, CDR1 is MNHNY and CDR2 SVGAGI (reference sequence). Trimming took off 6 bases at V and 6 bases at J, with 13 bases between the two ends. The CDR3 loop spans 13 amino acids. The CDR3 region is CASSQRVADTQYF. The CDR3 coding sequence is TGTGCCAGCAGCCAGCGGGTCGCGGATACGCAGTATTTT.

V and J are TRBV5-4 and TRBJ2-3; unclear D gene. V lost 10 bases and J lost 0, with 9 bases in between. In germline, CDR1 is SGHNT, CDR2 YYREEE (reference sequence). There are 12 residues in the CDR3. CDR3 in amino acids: CAVTASTDTQYF. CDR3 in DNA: TGTGCCGTAACCGCTAGCACAGATACGCAGTATTTT.

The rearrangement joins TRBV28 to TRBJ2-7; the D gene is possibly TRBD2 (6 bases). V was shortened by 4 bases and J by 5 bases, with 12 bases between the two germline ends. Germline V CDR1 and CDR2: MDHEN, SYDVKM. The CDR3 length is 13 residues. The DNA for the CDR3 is TGTGCCAGCAGTTCGGGACTGACCAACGAGCAGTACTTC. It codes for CASSSGLTNEQYF.

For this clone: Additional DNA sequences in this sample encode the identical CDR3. In DNA form, the CDR3 reads TGTGCCAGCAGCTTGAGTCAGGGGGCAGATACGCAGTATTTT. Its protein product is CASSLSQGADTQYF. The chain employs TRBV5-4 and TRBJ2-3; TRBD1 aligns across 7 bases. Looked up from germline, CDR1 is SGHNT and CDR2 is YYREEE (reference sequence). CDR3 length: 14 amino acids. The V gene end was trimmed by 1 base and the J gene end by 4 bases; junction bases not matched to a gene: 3.

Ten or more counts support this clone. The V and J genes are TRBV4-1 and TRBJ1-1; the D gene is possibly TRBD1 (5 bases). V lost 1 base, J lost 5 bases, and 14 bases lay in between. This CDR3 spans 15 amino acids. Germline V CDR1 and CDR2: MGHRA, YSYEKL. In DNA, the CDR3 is TGCGCCAGCAGCCAAGTGGCCCTCAAGGGGACTGAAGCTTTCTTT. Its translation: CASSQVALKGTEAFF.

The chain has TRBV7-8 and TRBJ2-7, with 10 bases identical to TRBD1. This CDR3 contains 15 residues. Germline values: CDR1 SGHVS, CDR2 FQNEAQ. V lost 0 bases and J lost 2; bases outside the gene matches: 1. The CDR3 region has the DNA TGTGCCAGCAGCTTAGCGACAGGGGGCGCCTACGAGCAGTACTTC. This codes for CASSLATGGAYEQYF.

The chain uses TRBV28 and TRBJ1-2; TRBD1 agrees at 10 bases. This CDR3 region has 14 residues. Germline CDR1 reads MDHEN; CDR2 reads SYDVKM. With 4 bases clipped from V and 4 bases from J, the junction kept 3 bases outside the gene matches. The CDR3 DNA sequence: TGTGCCAGCAGTTCCGGGACAGGGGTCTATGGCTACACCTTC. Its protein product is CASSSGTGVYGYTF.

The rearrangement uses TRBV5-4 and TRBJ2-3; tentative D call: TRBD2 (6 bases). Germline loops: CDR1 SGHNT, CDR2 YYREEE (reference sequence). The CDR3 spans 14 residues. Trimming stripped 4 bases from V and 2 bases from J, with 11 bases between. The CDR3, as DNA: TGTGCCAGCAGCGTGAGCGGGTTCACAGATACGCAGTATTTT. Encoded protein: CASSVSGFTDTQYF.

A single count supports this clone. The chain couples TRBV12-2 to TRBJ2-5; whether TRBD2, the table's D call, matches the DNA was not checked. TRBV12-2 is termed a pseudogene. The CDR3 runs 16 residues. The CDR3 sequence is CASRFRGLAVKETQYF. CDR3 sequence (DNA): TGTGCAAGTCGCTTTAGGGGACTAGCGGTTAAAGAGACCCAGTACTTC.

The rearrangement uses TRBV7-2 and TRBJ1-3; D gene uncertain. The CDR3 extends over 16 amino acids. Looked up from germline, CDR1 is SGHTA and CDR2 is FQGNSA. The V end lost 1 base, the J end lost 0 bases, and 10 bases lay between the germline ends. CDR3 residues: CASSLVFGGSGNTIYF. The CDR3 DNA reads TGTGCCAGCAGCTTAGTCTTCGGTGGCTCTGGAAACACCATATATTTT.

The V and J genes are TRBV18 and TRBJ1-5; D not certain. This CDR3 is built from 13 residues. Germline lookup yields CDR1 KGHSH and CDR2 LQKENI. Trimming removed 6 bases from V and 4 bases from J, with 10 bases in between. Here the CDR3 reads CASSLVENQPQHF. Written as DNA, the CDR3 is TGTGCCAGCTCCCTCGTCGAAAATCAGCCCCAGCATTTT.

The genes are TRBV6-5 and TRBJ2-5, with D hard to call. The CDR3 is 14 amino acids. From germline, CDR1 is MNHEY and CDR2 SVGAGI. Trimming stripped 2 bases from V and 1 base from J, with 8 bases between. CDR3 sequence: CASSYGRIQETQYF. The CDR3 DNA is TGTGCCAGCAGTTACGGACGGATCCAAGAGACCCAGTACTTC.

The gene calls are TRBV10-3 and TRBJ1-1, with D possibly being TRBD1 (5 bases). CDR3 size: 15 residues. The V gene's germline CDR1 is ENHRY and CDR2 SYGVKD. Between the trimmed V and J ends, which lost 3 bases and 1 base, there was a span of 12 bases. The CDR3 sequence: CAISEWETGNTEAFF. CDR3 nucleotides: TGTGCCATCAGTGAATGGGAAACAGGGAACACTGAAGCTTTCTTT.

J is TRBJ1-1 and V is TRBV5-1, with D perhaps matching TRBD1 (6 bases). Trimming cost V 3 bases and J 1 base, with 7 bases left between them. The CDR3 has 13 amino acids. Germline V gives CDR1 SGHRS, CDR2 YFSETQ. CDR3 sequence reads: CASSSGENTEAFF. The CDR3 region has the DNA TGCGCCAGCAGCTCAGGGGAGAACACTGAAGCTTTCTTT.

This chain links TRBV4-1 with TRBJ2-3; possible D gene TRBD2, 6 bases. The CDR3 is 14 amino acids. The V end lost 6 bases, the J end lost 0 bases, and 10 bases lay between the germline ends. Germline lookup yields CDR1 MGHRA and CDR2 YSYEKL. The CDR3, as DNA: TGCGCCAGCAGTGGGACTGGAAGCACAGATACGCAGTATTTT. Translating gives CASSGTGSTDTQYF.

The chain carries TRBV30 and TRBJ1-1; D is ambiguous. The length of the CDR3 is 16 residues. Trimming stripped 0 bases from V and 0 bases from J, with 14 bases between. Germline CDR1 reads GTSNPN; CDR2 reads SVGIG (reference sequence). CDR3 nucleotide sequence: TGTGCCTGGAGTGTAGGTTTTGGAGATATGAACACTGAAGCTTTCTTT. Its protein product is CAWSVGFGDMNTEAFF.